Below are 15 T cell receptor beta chains sequenced from a single sample in a study of vaccination and CD4 T cells after COVID-19 (dated by TCRdb to 2021 to 2024). The treatment or condition label of this sample denotes: roughly ten-day PBMC culture with coronavirus spike peptide pools or control peptides (ViraFEST assay). The library was obtained by PCR. Sequencing used an Illumina iSeq 100. DNA from cultured CD4+ T cells underwent TCR sequencing with the Oncomine TCR Beta short-read assay at the Johns Hopkins FTIC core. The public reads were run again by TCRdb, first through fastp at Q25 and then through MiXCR, and only productive beta chains were kept. Rows matching on CDR3 protein sequence are summarized as one entry with the most common DNA and genes. The sample includes about 18,000 distinct CDR3 sequences, with approximately 40% observed a single time. 7.2% of the sample comes from the top ten.

Their antigens are not known. This material consisted of CD4+ T cells from blood, cultured in vitro, taken after SARS-CoV-2 vaccination. These TCRs come from a human donor who had recovered from COVID-19.

Only a few counts were recorded for this clonotype. V usage is TRBV6-4 and J usage is TRBJ2-5, with unresolved D. Germline CDR1 and CDR2: MRHNA and SNTAGT. This CDR3 is 12 amino acids long. V lost 6 bases and J lost 5, with 10 bases in between. CDR3 coding DNA: TGTGCCAGCAGCCCCCAACCGGAGACCCAGTACTTC. It is translated as CASSPQPETQYF.

In its sample, this clonotype is medium-sized. V and J are TRBV27 and TRBJ1-2, with 10 bases aligning to TRBD1. V lost 6 bases, J lost 6 bases, and 4 bases stayed unmatched. CDR1 MNHEY and CDR2 SMNVEV come from the germline V gene (reference sequence). This CDR3 region has 13 residues. The CDR3 protein is CASSGTGAHGYTF. The CDR3 bases are TGTGCCAGCAGCGGGACAGGGGCTCATGGCTACACCTTC.

J is TRBJ2-7 and V is TRBV11-3, with 7 nucleotides matching TRBD2. Germline CDR1 and CDR2: SGHNT and YENEEA. CDR3 size: 15 residues. The J segment lost 2 bases and the V segment lost 2 bases, leaving 6 bases of the junction unmatched. This chain's CDR3 is CASSLRLADTYEQYF. The CDR3 DNA sequence: TGTGCCAGCAGCTTAAGGCTAGCGGATACCTACGAGCAGTACTTC.

The V gene is TRBV6-1, the J gene TRBJ1-1; D is ambiguous. Germline loops: CDR1 MNHNS, CDR2 SASEGT. The ends were cut back, 5 bases at V and 1 base at J, with 11 bases in the middle. CDR3 length equals 14 residues. This CDR3 is CASSPGRQNTEAFF. The CDR3 DNA reads TGTGCCAGCAGTCCAGGACGGCAGAACACTGAAGCTTTCTTT.

There are a few counts of this clonotype. The V and J genes are TRBV6-5 and TRBJ1-1, with D possibly being TRBD1 (5 bases). Germline lookup yields CDR1 MNHEY and CDR2 SVGAGI. This CDR3 has 15 amino acids. The V gene lost 0 bases and the J gene lost 6 bases, with 14 bases spanning the gap. CDR3 nucleotide sequence: TGTGCCAGCAGTTACTCGTTTCGGGAAGGGGCTGAAGCTTTCTTT. Translation: CASSYSFREGAEAFF.

The chain couples TRBV20-1 to TRBJ1-1; D is unresolved. CDR3 size: 12 residues. Germline V gene lookup returns CDR1 DFQATT and CDR2 SNEGSKA (reference sequence). With 6 bases removed from V and 8 bases from J, the gap between germline ends came to 16 bases. CDR3 DNA: TGCAGTGCCCCGCTTGATCCCGGGGAAGCTTTCTTT. Amino acid sequence: CSAPLDPGEAFF.

The rearrangement joins TRBV6-1 to TRBJ1-2; 8 bases line up with TRBD1. The germline CDR1 and CDR2 sequences are MNHNS and SASEGT. This CDR3 is built from 14 residues. The V and J ends lost 6 bases and 10 bases, in that order; junction bases with no gene match: 13. The CDR3 DNA reads TGTGCCAGCAGCTCCGGGACAGGAACGTCCTCCTACACCTTC. It is translated as CASSSGTGTSSYTF.

The DNA of the CDR3 is TGTGCCAGCCCCAGATCACGTCTATTCCCAACCGGGGAGCTGTTTTTT. It yields the protein CASPRSRLFPTGELFF. The rearrangement joins TRBV6-1 to TRBJ2-2, with unresolved D. The CDR3 is made up of 16 amino acids. Trimming shortened V by 8 bases and J by 5 bases, and 21 bases separated the two germline ends. The germline V gene has CDR1 MNHNS and CDR2 SASEGT.

This clonotype came up a few times. The rearrangement uses TRBV21-1 and TRBJ1-1; no check of the table's D call, TRBD1, against the DNA was made. TRBV21-1 is a listed pseudogene. The length of the CDR3 is 16 residues. CDR3 protein: CASSNADDSWNTEAFF. The CDR3 nucleotides read TGTGCCAGCAGCAATGCAGACGACAGCTGGAACACTGAAGCTTTCTTT.

Only a few counts were recorded for this clonotype. The rearrangement links TRBV7-9 to TRBJ2-5; D gene ambiguous. The CDR3 extends over 15 amino acids. In germline, CDR1 is SEHNR, CDR2 FQNEAQ (reference sequence). Trimming left V 3 bases short and J 2 bases short, with 13 bases between. The CDR3 is CASSLIRRGQETQYF. Here the CDR3 DNA reads TGTGCCAGCAGCTTGATAAGGAGAGGACAAGAGACCCAGTACTTC.

This clonotype has just a few counts. The rearrangement uses TRBV7-9 and TRBJ1-3; no clear D gene. This CDR3 has 15 residues. The germline V gene has CDR1 SEHNR and CDR2 FQNEAQ (reference sequence). Trimming took 1 base from V and 2 from J, leaving 9 bases between them. CDR3 nucleotide sequence: TGTGCCAGCAGCTTAGACCAAGGAGCTGGAAACACCATATATTTT. Its protein product is CASSLDQGAGNTIYF.

This clonotype occurred a few times. V usage is TRBV19 and J usage is TRBJ1-1; weak D call: TRBD1 (5 bases). There are 14 residues in the CDR3. V was shortened by 7 bases and J by 10 bases, with 22 bases between the two germline ends. In germline, CDR1 is LNHDA, CDR2 SQIVND (reference sequence). CDR3 sequence (DNA): TGTGCCAGTATCAATGGAGGCCGAATCGGGGCAGCTTTCTTT. Residues: CASINGGRIGAAFF. Full variable domain (rest looked up from reference TRBV19 and TRBJ1-1): DGGITQSPKYLFRKEGQNVTLSCEQNLNHDAMYWYRQDPGQGLRLIYYSQIVNDFQKGDIAEGYSVSREKKESFPLTVTSAQKNPTAFYLCASINGGRIGAAFFGQGTRLTVV.

The gene calls are TRBV19 and TRBJ2-7; maybe TRBD2 (6 bases). CDR1 LNHDA and CDR2 SQIVND come from the germline V gene (reference sequence). V was cut by 3 bases and J by 0 bases, with 6 bases left in between. The CDR3 sequence is 13 residues long. CDR3 DNA sequence: TGTGCCAGTAGTATCGGGGGCTCCTACGAGCAGTACTTC. Amino acid sequence: CASSIGGSYEQYF. Combining the CDR3 with reference TRBV19 and TRBJ2-7 gives the whole variable domain DGGITQSPKYLFRKEGQNVTLSCEQNLNHDAMYWYRQDPGQGLRLIYYSQIVNDFQKGDIAEGYSVSREKKESFPLTVTSAQKNPTAFYLCASSIGGSYEQYFGPGTRLTVT.

This clonotype occurred a few times. The rearrangement links TRBV20-1 to TRBJ2-3; D gene uncertain. Germline CDR1 and CDR2: DFQATT and SNEGSKA (reference sequence). V dropped 3 bases and J dropped 1 base, with 5 bases sitting between them. This CDR3 has 12 residues. The DNA of the CDR3 is TGCAGTGCTAGCGACGGCACAGATACGCAGTATTTT. This encodes CSASDGTDTQYF.

The CDR3 DNA is TGTGCCAGCAGCTGGCCCCGGGACAGGGTCCCCGGGGAGCTGTTTTTT. Encoded protein: CASSWPRDRVPGELFF. The genes are TRBV7-8 and TRBJ2-2, with 9 bases lining up with TRBD1. This CDR3 region has 16 residues. Trimming removed 4 bases from V and 6 bases from J; junction bases left unmatched: 9. Germline loops: CDR1 SGHVS, CDR2 FQNEAQ.